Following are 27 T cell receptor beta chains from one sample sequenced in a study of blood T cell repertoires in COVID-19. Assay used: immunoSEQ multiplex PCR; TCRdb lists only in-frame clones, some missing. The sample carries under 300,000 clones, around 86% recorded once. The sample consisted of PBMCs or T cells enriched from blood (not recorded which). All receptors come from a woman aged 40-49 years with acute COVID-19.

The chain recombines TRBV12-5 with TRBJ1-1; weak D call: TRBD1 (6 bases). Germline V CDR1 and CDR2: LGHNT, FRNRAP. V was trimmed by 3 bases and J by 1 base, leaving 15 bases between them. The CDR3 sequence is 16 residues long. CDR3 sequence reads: CASGLAAGASNTEAFF. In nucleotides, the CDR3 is TGTGCTAGTGGTTTAGCGGCAGGGGCTTCGAACACTGAAGCTTTCTTT. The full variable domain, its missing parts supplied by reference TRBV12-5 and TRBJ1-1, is DARVTQTPRHKVTEMGQEVTMRCQPILGHNTVFWYRQTMMQGLELLAYFRNRAPLDDSGMPKDRFSAEMPDATLATLKIQPSEPRDSAVYFCASGLAAGASNTEAFFGQGTRLTVV.

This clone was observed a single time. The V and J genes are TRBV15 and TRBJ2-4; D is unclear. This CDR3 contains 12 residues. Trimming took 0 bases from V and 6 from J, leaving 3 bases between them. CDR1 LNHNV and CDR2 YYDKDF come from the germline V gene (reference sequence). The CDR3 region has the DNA TGTGCCACCAGCAGAGACGGAAACATTCAGTACTTC. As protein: CATSRDGNIQYF. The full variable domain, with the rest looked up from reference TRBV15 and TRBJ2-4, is DAMVIQNPRYQVTQFGKPVTLSCSQTLNHNVMYWYQQKSSQAPKLLFHYYDKDFNNEADTPDNFQSRRPNTSFCFLDIRSPGLGDTAMYLCATSRDGNIQYFGAGTRLSVL.

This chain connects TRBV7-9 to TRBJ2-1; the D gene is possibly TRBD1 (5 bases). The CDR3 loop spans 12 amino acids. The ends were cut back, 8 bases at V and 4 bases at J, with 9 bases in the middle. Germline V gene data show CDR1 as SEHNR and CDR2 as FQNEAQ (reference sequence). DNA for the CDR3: TGTGCCAGCGGATCAGGGTACAATGAGCAGTTCTTC. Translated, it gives CASGSGYNEQFF. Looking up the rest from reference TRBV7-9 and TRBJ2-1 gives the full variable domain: DTGVSQNPRHKITKRGQNVTFRCDPISEHNRLYWYRQTLGQGPEFLTYFQNEAQLEKSRLLSDRFSAERPKGSFSTLEIQRTEQGDSAMYLCASGSGYNEQFFGPGTRLTVL.

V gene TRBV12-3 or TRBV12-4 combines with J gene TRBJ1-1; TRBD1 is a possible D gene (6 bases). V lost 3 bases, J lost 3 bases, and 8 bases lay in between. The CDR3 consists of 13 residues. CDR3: CASSLSGDTEAFF. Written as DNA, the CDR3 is TGTGCCAGCAGTTTGTCAGGGGACACTGAAGCTTTCTTT.

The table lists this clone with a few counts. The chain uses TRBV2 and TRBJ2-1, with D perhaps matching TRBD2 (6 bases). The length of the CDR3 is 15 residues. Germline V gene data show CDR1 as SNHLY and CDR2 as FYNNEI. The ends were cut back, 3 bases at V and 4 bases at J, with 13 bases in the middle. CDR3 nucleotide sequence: TGTGCCAGCAGTGAGGGGGACTCCACGTACAATGAGCAGTTCTTC. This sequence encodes CASSEGDSTYNEQFF. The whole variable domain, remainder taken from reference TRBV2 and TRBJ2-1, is EPEVTQTPSHQVTQMGQEVILRCVPISNHLYFYWYRQILGQKVEFLVSFYNNEISEKSEIFDDQFSVERPDGSNFTLKIRSTKLEDSAMYFCASSEGDSTYNEQFFGPGTRLTVL.

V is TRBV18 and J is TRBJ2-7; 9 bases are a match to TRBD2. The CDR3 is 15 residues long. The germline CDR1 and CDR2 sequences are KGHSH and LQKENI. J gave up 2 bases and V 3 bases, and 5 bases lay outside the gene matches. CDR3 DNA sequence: TGTGCCAGCTCACCTCCGACTAGCGGTACCTACGAGCAGTACTTC. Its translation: CASSPPTSGTYEQYF.

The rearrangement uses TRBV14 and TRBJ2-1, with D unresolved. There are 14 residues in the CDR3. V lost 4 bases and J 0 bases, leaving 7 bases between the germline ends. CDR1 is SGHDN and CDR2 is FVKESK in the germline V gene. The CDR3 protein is CASSPRISYNEQFF. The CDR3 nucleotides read TGTGCCAGCAGCCCTAGGATCTCCTACAATGAGCAGTTCTTC.

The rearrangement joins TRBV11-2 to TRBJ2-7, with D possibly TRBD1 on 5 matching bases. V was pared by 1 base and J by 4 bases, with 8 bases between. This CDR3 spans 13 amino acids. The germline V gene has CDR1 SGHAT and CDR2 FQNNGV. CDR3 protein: CASSLGRGYEQYF. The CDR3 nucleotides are TGTGCCAGCAGCTTAGGTAGGGGATACGAGCAGTACTTC. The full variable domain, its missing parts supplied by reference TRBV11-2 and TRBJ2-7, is EAGVAQSPRYKIIEKRQSVAFWCNPISGHATLYWYQQILGQGPKLLIQFQNNGVVDDSQLPKDRFSAERLKGVDSTLKIQPAKLEDSAVYLCASSLGRGYEQYFGPGTRLTVT.

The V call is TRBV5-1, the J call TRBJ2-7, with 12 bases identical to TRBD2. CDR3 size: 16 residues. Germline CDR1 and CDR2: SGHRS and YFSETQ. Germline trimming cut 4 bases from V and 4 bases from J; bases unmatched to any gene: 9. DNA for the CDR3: TGCGCCAGCAGCAAAGGACTAGCGGGAAGGTCGTACGAGCAGTACTTC. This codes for CASSKGLAGRSYEQYF.

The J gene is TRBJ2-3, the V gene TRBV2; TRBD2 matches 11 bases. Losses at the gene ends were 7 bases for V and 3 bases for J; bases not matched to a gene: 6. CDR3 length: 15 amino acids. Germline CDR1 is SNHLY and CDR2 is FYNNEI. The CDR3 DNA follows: TGTGCCAGCAAGCTACTAGCGGGAGTAACAGATACGCAGTATTTT. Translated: CASKLLAGVTDTQYF.

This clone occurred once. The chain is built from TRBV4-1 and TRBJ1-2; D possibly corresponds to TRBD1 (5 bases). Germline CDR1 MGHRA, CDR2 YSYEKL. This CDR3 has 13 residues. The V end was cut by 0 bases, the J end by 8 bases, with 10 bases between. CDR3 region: CASSQDGGGGYTF. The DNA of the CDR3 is TGCGCCAGCAGCCAAGATGGGGGGGGAGGCTACACCTTC.

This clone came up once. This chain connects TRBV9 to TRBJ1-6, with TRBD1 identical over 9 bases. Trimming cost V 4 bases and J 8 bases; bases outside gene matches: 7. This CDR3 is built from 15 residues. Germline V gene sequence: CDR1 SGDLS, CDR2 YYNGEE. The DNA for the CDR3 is TGTGCCAGCAGCTTAGGGACAGGGAGGGATTCACCCCTCCACTTT. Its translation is CASSLGTGRDSPLHF.

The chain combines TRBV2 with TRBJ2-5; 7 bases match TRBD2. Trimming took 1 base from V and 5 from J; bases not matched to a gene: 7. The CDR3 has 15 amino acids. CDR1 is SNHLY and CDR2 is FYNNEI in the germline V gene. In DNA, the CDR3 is TGTGCCAGCAGTGAAGGGGGGGGTAGGACGGAGACCCAGTACTTC. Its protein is CASSEGGGRTETQYF.

The CDR3 loop reads CASSLVAGGEQFF. The CDR3 DNA reads as TGTGCCAGCAGCTTAGTAGCTGGTGGTGAGCAGTTCTTC. The chain joins TRBV7-9 to TRBJ2-1; no clear D gene. This CDR3 is built from 13 residues. Germline assignment: CDR1 SEHNR and CDR2 FQNEAQ (reference sequence). Trimming stripped 1 base from V and 9 bases from J, with 10 bases between.

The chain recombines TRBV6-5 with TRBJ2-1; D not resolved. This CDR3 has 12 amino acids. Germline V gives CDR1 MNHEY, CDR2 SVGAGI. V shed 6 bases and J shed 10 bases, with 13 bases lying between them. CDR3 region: CASRTDSNEQFF. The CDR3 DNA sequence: TGTGCCAGCAGGACCGACTCGAACGAGCAGTTCTTC.

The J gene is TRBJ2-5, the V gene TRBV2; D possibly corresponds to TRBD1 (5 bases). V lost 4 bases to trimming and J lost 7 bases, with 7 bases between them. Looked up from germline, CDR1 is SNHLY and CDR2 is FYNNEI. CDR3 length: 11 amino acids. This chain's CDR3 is CASSARGTQYF. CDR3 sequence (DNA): TGTGCCAGCAGTGCAAGGGGGACCCAGTACTTC.

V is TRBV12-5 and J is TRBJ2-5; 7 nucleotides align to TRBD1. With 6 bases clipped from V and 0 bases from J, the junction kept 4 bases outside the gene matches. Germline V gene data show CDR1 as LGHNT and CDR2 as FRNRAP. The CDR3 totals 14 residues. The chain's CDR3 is CASGPGTDQETQYF. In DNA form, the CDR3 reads TGTGCTAGTGGGCCCGGGACAGACCAAGAGACCCAGTACTTC.

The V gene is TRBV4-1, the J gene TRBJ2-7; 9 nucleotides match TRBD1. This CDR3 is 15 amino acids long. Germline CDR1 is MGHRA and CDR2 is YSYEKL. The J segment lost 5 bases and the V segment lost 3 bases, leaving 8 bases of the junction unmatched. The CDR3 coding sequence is TGCGCCAGCAGCCAGGCTACAGGGGGCAGGAACGAGCAGTACTTC. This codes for CASSQATGGRNEQYF.

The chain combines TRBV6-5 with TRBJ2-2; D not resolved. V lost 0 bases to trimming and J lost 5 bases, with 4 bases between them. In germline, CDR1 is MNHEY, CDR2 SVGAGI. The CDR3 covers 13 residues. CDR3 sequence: CASSYSSTGELFF. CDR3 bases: TGTGCCAGCAGTTACTCGTCTACCGGGGAGCTGTTTTTT.

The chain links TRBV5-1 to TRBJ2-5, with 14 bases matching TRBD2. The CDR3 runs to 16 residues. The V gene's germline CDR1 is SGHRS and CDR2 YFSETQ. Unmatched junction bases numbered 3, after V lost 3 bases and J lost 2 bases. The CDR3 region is CASSSGLAGEQETQYF. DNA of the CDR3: TGCGCCAGCAGCTCGGGACTAGCGGGAGAGCAAGAGACCCAGTACTTC.

CDR3 nucleotide sequence: TGTGCCAGCAGCAAAGTGCCTGGACAGGAGATATCGGACCCTGGAAACACCATATATTTT. Residues: CASSKVPGQEISDPGNTIYF. V usage is TRBV21-1 and J usage is TRBJ1-3; the listed D gene, TRBD1, was not tested against the DNA. TRBV21-1 is designated a pseudogene. This CDR3 is 20 amino acids long.

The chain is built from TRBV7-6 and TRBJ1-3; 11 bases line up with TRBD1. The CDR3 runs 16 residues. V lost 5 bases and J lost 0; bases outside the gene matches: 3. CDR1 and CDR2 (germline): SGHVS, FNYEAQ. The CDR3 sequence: CASSGQGALSGNTIYF. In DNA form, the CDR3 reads TGTGCCAGCAGCGGACAGGGGGCCCTCTCTGGAAACACCATATATTTT.

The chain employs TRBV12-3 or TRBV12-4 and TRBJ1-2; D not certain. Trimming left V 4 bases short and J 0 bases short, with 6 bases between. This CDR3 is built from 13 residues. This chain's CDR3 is CASSWATNYGYTF. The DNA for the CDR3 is TGTGCCAGCAGTTGGGCGACTAACTATGGCTACACCTTC.

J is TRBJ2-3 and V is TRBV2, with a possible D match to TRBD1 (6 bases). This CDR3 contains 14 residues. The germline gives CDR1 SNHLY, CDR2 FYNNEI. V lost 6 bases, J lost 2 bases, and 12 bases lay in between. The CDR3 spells CASRSGQNTDTQYF. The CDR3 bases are TGTGCCAGCAGGTCTGGACAGAACACAGATACGCAGTATTTT.

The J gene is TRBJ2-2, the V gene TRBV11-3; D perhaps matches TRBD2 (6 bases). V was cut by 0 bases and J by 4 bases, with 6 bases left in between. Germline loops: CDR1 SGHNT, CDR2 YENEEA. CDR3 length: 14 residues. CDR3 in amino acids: CASSLDSGTGELFF. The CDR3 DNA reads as TGTGCCAGCAGCTTAGATAGCGGCACCGGGGAGCTGTTTTTT.

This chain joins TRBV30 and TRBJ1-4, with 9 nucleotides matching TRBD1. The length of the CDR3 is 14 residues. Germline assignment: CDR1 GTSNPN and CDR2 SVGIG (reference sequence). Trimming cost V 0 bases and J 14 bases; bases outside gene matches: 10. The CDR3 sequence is CAWSVVRDRESLFF. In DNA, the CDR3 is TGTGCCTGGAGTGTAGTACGGGACAGGGAGTCGCTGTTTTTT.

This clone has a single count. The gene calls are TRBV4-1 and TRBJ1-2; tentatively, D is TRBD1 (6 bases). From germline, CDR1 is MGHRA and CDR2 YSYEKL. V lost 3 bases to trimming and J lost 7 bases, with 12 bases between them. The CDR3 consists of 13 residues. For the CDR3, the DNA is TGCGCCAGCAGCCACCGGGACACGGGTGGCTACACCTTC. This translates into CASSHRDTGGYTF.